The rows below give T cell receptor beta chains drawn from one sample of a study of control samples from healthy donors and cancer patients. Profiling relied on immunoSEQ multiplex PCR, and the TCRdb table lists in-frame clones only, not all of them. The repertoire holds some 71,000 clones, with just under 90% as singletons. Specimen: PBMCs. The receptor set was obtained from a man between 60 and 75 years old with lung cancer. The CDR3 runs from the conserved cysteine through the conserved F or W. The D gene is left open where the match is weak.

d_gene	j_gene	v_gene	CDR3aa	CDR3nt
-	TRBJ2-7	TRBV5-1	CASSLESVHEQYF	TGCGCCAGCAGCTTGGAGAGCGTCCACGAGCAGTACTTC
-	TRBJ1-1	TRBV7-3	CASSLRGVDTEAFF	TGTGCCAGCAGCTTACGGGGAGTTGACACTGAAGCTTTCTTT
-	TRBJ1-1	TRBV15	CATSRAPGEAFF	TGTGCCACCAGCAGAGCTCCGGGGGAAGCTTTCTTT
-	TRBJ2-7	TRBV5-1	CASSSYVGGEQYF	TGCGCCAGCAGCAGCTACGTCGGCGGCGAGCAGTACTTC
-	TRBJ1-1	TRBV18	CASSPPERSSPEAFF	TGTGCCAGCTCACCACCTGAGCGGAGCTCGCCTGAAGCTTTCTTT
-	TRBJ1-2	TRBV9	CASSRDRMEYGYTF	TGTGCCAGCAGCCGAGACAGGATGGAGTACGGCTACACCTTC
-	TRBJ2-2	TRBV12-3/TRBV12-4	CASSLHTGELFF	TGTGCCAGCAGTTTGCACACCGGGGAGCTGTTTTTT
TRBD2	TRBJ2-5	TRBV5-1	CATGLAGEETQYF	TGCGCCACCGGACTAGCGGGGGAAGAGACCCAGTACTTC
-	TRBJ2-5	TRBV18	CASSPPFAGEETQYF	TGTGCCAGCTCACCACCGTTTGCAGGGGAAGAGACCCAGTACTTC
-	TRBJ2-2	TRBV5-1	CASSLRYGNTGELFF	TGCGCCAGCAGCTTGCGGTATGGAAACACCGGGGAGCTGTTTTTT